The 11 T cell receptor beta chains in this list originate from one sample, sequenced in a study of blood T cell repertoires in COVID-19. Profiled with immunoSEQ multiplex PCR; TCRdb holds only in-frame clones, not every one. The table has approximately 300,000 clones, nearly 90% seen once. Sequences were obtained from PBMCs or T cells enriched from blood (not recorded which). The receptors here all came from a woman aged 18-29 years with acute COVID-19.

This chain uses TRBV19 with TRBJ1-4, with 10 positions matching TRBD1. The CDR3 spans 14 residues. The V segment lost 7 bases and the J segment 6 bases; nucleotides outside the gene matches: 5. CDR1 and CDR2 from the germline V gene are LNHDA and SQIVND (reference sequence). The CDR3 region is CASKSGTGDEKLFF. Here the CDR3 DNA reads TGTGCCAGTAAGTCCGGGACAGGGGATGAAAAACTGTTTTTT.

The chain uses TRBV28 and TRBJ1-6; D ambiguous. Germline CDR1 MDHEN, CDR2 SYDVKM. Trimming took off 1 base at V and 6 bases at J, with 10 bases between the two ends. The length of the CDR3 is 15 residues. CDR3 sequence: CASSLSGFSNSPLHF. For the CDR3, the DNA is TGTGCCAGCAGTTTATCCGGGTTCAGTAATTCACCCCTCCACTTT.

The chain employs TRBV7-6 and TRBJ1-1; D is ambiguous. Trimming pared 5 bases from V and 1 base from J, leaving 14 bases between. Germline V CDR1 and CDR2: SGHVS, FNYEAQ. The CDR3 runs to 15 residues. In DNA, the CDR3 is TGTGCCAGCAGCCTTCGGAACGGAGAGAACACTGAAGCTTTCTTT. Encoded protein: CASSLRNGENTEAFF.

CDR3 amino acids: CASSQQETQYF. Written as DNA, the CDR3 is TGTGCCAGCAGTCAACAGGAGACCCAGTACTTC. The V call is TRBV12-3 or TRBV12-4, the J call TRBJ2-5; unclear D gene. Trimming removed 5 bases at V and 5 bases at J, with 6 bases between. CDR3 size: 11 residues.

CDR3 bases: TGCGCCAGCAGGCCCGACAGGGTGTCTGGAAACACCATATATTTT. It yields the protein CASRPDRVSGNTIYF. The chain has TRBV5-1 and TRBJ1-3, with 7 bases identical to TRBD1. This CDR3 region has 15 residues. Trimming took 5 bases from V and 1 from J; bases not matched to a gene: 6. CDR1 SGHRS and CDR2 YFSETQ come from the germline V gene. The full variable domain, rest sourced from reference TRBV5-1 and TRBJ1-3, is KAGVTQTPRYLIKTRGQQVTLSCSPISGHRSVSWYQQTPGQGLQFLFEYFSETQRNKGNFPGRFSGRQFSNSRSEMNVSTLELGDSALYLCASRPDRVSGNTIYFGEGSWLTVV.

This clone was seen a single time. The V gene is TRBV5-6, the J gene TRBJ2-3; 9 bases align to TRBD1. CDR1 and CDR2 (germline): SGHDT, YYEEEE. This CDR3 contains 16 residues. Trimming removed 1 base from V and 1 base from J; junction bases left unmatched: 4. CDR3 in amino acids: CASSLTGGVRTDTQYF. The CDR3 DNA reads TGTGCCAGCAGCTTGACAGGGGGCGTTCGCACAGATACGCAGTATTTT.

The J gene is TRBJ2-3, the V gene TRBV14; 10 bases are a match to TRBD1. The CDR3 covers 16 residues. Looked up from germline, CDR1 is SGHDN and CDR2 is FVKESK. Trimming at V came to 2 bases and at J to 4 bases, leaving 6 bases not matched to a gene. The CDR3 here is CASSQSGQGNPDTQYF. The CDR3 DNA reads TGTGCCAGCAGCCAATCGGGACAGGGGAACCCAGATACGCAGTATTTT.

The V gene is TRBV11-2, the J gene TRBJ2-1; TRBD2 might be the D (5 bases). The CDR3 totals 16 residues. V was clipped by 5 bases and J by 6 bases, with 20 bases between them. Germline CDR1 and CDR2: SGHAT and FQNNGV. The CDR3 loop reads CASSLAAPTSRNEQFF. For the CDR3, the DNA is TGTGCCAGCAGCCTAGCCGCTCCAACTAGTCGCAATGAGCAGTTCTTC.

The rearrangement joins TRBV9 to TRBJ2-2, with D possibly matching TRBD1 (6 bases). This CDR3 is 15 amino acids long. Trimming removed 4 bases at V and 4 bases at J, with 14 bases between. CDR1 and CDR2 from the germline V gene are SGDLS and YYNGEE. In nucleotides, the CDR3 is TGTGCCAGCAGCTGGGACATCGGTCTCACCGGGGAGCTGTTTTTT. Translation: CASSWDIGLTGELFF.

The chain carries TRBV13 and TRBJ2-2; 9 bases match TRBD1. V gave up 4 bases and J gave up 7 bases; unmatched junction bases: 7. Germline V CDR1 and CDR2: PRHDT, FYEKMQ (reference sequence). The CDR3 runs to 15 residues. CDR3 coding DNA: TGTGCCAGCAGCTCCCGGGACAGGGTTATCGGGGAGCTGTTTTTT. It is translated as CASSSRDRVIGELFF.

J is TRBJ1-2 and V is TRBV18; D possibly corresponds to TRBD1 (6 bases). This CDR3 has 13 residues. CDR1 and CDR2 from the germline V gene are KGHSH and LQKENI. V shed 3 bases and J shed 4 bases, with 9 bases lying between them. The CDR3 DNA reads TGTGCCAGCTCACCGGACAGTACCTATGGCTACACCTTC. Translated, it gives CASSPDSTYGYTF.